The 28 T cell receptor beta chains presented below share a single source sample, sequenced in a study of Graves' ophthalmopathy and Graves' hyperthyroidism. RNA transcripts provided the template for amplifying TCR beta CDR3 regions. A first-round RT-PCR used HTBI primers, followed by a second-round multiplex PCR. Each CDR3 protein gets one entry after TCRdb re-called the multiplex PCR reads with MiXCR. Among some 1.1 million distinct CDR3 sequences, 35% to 40% were seen once, and the ten largest hold 8.5% to 14%. The sample consisted of peripheral blood or thyroid tissue (not recorded which). The receptors come from an adult man with Graves' hyperthyroidism.

The chain couples TRBV14 to TRBJ2-5; no definite D call. The germline CDR1 and CDR2 sequences are SGHDN and FVKESK. V was trimmed by 6 bases and J by 4 bases, leaving 12 bases between them. The length of the CDR3 is 13 residues. CDR3 sequence: CASSFKVRETQYF. CDR3 bases: TGTGCCAGCAGTTTCAAAGTCAGAGAGACCCAGTACTTC.

This clonotype was recorded many times. The V gene is TRBV5-5, the J gene TRBJ2-7, with TRBD1 matching over 9 bases. Germline V gene sequence: CDR1 SGHKS, CDR2 YYEKEE (reference sequence). Losses at the gene ends were 5 bases for V and 7 bases for J; bases not matched to a gene: 10. The CDR3 contains 14 residues. The CDR3 nucleotides read TGTGCCAGCAGACGGGGACAGGGAAGTATGGAGCAGTACTTC. Its translation is CASRRGQGSMEQYF. Together with reference TRBV5-5 and TRBJ2-7, the CDR3 gives the full variable domain: DAGVTQSPTHLIKTRGQQVTLRCSPISGHKSVSWYQQVLGQGPQFIFQYYEKEERGRGNFPDRFSARQFPNYSSELNVNALLLGDSALYLCASRRGQGSMEQYFGPGTRLTVT.

This clonotype was found many times. V is TRBV15 and J is TRBJ1-4, with D perhaps TRBD1 (6 bases). The CDR3 is 15 residues long. V gave up 8 bases and J gave up 2 bases, with 15 bases separating them. The V gene's germline CDR1 is LNHNV and CDR2 YYDKDF (reference sequence). The CDR3 is CATDEDRFTNEKLFF. The CDR3 nucleotides are TGTGCCACCGACGAAGACAGGTTTACTAATGAAAAACTGTTTTTT.

In regard to this clonotype: A junction boundary mismatches the germline segment, possibly from a read error. This CDR3 reads CASTKDVVLNTEAFF. In DNA form, the CDR3 reads TGCGCCAGCACCAAGGACGTAGTACTGAACACTGAAGCTTTCTTT. This sequence joins TRBV7-2 and TRBJ1-1; D is unclear. CDR3 length: 15 amino acids. Germline V lookup: CDR1 SGHTA, CDR2 FQGNSA.

V and J are TRBV29-1 and TRBJ2-6; 8 positions match TRBD2. J lost 0 bases, V lost 4 bases, and 8 bases had no gene match. The CDR3 is 17 residues long. CDR1 and CDR2 from the germline V gene are SQVTM and ANQGSEA. CDR3 loop: CSVAGGGANSGANVLTF. As DNA, the CDR3 is TGCAGCGTTGCGGGAGGGGGGGCTAACTCTGGGGCCAACGTCCTGACTTTC.

This chain links TRBV2 with TRBJ1-1; 8 nucleotides line up with TRBD1. Germline V gene sequence: CDR1 SNHLY, CDR2 FYNNEI. The V and J ends lost 2 bases and 4 bases, in that order; junction bases with no gene match: 9. The CDR3 runs 16 residues. The CDR3 protein is CASSEQAGGLSTEAFF. CDR3 DNA: TGTGCCAGCAGTGAACAGGCAGGGGGCTTAAGCACTGAAGCTTTCTTT. The full variable domain, completed using reference TRBV2 and TRBJ1-1, is EPEVTQTPSHQVTQMGQEVILRCVPISNHLYFYWYRQILGQKVEFLVSFYNNEISEKSEIFDDQFSVERPDGSNFTLKIRSTKLEDSAMYFCASSEQAGGLSTEAFFGQGTRLTVV.

The table lists this clonotype with many counts. The chain carries TRBV7-9 and TRBJ1-2; no definite D call. The germline V and J ends were trimmed by 4 bases and 1 base, with 7 bases remaining between them. The CDR3 spans 13 residues. Germline V gene lookup returns CDR1 SEHNR and CDR2 FQNEAQ (reference sequence). The CDR3, as DNA: TGTGCCAGCAGCTCGGGGATTAACTATGGCTACACCTTC. This sequence encodes CASSSGINYGYTF. The full variable domain, rest sourced from reference TRBV7-9 and TRBJ1-2, is DTGVSQNPRHKITKRGQNVTFRCDPISEHNRLYWYRQTLGQGPEFLTYFQNEAQLEKSRLLSDRFSAERPKGSFSTLEIQRTEQGDSAMYLCASSSGINYGYTFGSGTRLTVV.

This clonotype was observed at least ten times. The chain is built from TRBV29-1 and TRBJ2-5; TRBD1 agrees at 8 bases. The germline V gene has CDR1 SQVTM and CDR2 ANQGSEA. CDR3 length: 14 amino acids. V was pared by 8 bases and J by 2 bases, with 10 bases of the junction left unmatched. The CDR3 DNA is TGCAGCATCGGACAGGGCAATGTTCAAGAGACCCAGTACTTC. The encoded protein is CSIGQGNVQETQYF.

Points on this clonotype: The CDR3 ends on some other residue instead of the conserved phenylalanine or tryptophan, so this is likely a read error. The DNA is left out, because the CDR3 cannot be placed on it with certainty; the CDR3 is given as TCRdb lists it. V is TRBV6-1 and J is TRBJ1-4; the D call TRBD1 from the table was never checked on the DNA. 9 amino acids form the CDR3, both terminal residues included. Germline V gene lookup returns CDR1 MNHNS and CDR2 SASEGT. CDR3 protein: CASRPEQGV.

This clonotype was counted at least ten times. The rearrangement uses TRBV7-9 and TRBJ2-7; D is tentatively TRBD1 or TRBD2 (7 bases each). The CDR3 length is 18 residues. Looked up from germline, CDR1 is SEHNR and CDR2 is FQNEAQ (reference sequence). The germline V and J ends were trimmed by 0 bases and 5 bases, with 23 bases remaining between them. The CDR3 DNA sequence: TGTGCCAGCAGCTTAGCAGCGGGACAGCGGATGGTAACCCACGAGCAGTACTTC. As protein: CASSLAAGQRMVTHEQYF.

The V and J genes are TRBV7-3 and TRBJ2-7; maybe TRBD2 (6 bases). CDR1 SGHTA and CDR2 FQGTGA come from the germline V gene. The CDR3 has 14 residues. Trimming took off 3 bases at V and 5 bases at J, with 14 bases between the two ends. CDR3: CASSLAGLGDEQYF. Here the CDR3 DNA reads TGTGCCAGCAGCTTGGCGGGATTGGGGGACGAGCAGTACTTC.

This clonotype was counted only a few times. This rearrangement joins TRBV5-1 to TRBJ1-2; 8 nucleotides line up with TRBD1. Germline CDR1 SGHRS, CDR2 YFSETQ. The CDR3 contains 14 residues. V was clipped by 6 bases and J by 3 bases; unmatched bases: 7. The CDR3 bases are TGCGCCAGCATGAGGGACAGGTCGGACTATGGCTACACCTTC. Its translation is CASMRDRSDYGYTF.

The table lists this clonotype with many counts. This rearrangement joins TRBV29-1 to TRBJ1-2; TRBD1 might be the D (5 bases). This CDR3 contains 13 residues. Germline V gene sequence: CDR1 SQVTM, CDR2 ANQGSEA. The V end was cut by 7 bases, the J end by 4 bases, with 16 bases between. The CDR3 is CSAFSGGGYGYTF. The CDR3 region has the DNA TGCAGCGCTTTCTCCGGGGGGGGCTATGGCTACACCTTC.

The rearrangement uses TRBV15 and TRBJ1-2; maybe TRBD1 (5 bases). Between the trimmed V and J ends, which lost 4 bases and 11 bases, there was a span of 14 bases. The length of the CDR3 is 12 residues. Germline lookup yields CDR1 LNHNV and CDR2 YYDKDF (reference sequence). CDR3 residues: CATSTALTGYTF. The CDR3 nucleotides are TGTGCCACCAGCACAGCCCTCACAGGATACACCTTC.

This clonotype was detected many times. V and J are TRBV29-1 and TRBJ1-2, with D possibly matching TRBD1 (5 bases). The CDR3 consists of 11 residues. With 4 bases removed from V and 3 bases from J, the gap between germline ends came to 6 bases. Germline loops: CDR1 SQVTM, CDR2 ANQGSEA. This CDR3 is CSVGGDYGYTF. The CDR3 nucleotides are TGCAGCGTTGGGGGGGACTATGGCTACACCTTC.

The CDR3 nucleotides are TGTGCCACCGGGCAGCATGGAGAGACCCAGTACTTC. Translation: CATGQHGETQYF. The chain couples TRBV28 to TRBJ2-5; no definite D call. The germline gives CDR1 MDHEN, CDR2 SYDVKM. The CDR3 is 12 residues long. The germline V and J ends were trimmed by 10 bases and 4 bases, with 13 bases remaining between them.

As for this clonotype: With a much larger clone just one base away, this may be a read error. The gene calls are TRBV19 and TRBJ2-2; TRBD2 might be the D (6 bases). From germline, CDR1 is LNHDA and CDR2 SQIVND (reference sequence). CDR3 size: 13 residues. The DNA of the CDR3 is TGTGCCAGTAGTCCGGGGCGCATCGGGGGGCTGTTTTTT. It codes for CASSPGRIGGLFF.

Details on this clonotype: Being one base from a much bigger clone, this may be a read error. The chain combines TRBV6-4 with TRBJ1-6, with D possibly matching TRBD1 (5 bases). This CDR3 spans 12 amino acids. In germline, CDR1 is MRHNA, CDR2 SNTAGT. Here the CDR3 reads CAISDSRGPLHF. CDR3 nucleotides: TGTGCCATCAGTGACTCGAGGGGTCCCCTCCACTTT.

This clonotype was counted many times. A junction end diverges from the germline sequence, so it may reflect a read error. This sequence joins TRBV7-2 and TRBJ2-7; D unclear. Germline V CDR1 and CDR2: SGHTA, FQGNSA. The CDR3 consists of 12 residues. CDR3 DNA: TGTGCCGGCAGCCGGCGGTTGGGGGAGCAGTACTTC. The encoded protein is CAGSRRLGEQYF.

This clonotype occurred many times. The chain joins TRBV12-3 or TRBV12-4 to TRBJ2-5; TRBD2 is a possible D gene (5 bases). V dropped 3 bases and J dropped 5 bases, with 13 bases sitting between them. The CDR3 loop spans 14 amino acids. The CDR3 here is CASSLRFWRETQYF. Here the CDR3 DNA reads TGTGCCAGCAGTTTGCGGTTTTGGAGGGAGACCCAGTACTTC.

Notes on this clonotype: A clone one base away is much larger, so this may be a read error. The V gene is TRBV7-3, the J gene TRBJ2-2; tentatively, D is TRBD1 or TRBD2 (5 bases each). In germline, CDR1 is SGHTA, CDR2 FQGTGA. This CDR3 has 15 amino acids. The CDR3 region has the DNA TGTACCAGCAGCCACGGCATTGGGGGCACCGGGGAGCTGTTTTTT. It yields the protein CTSSHGIGGTGELFF.

A few counts support this clonotype. The chain is built from TRBV9 and TRBJ2-5, with no clear D. The germline CDR1 and CDR2 sequences are SGDLS and YYNGEE. V lost 6 bases and J lost 4, with 13 bases in between. The CDR3 is made up of 13 amino acids. The CDR3 here is CASNLGFAETQYF. For the CDR3, the DNA is TGTGCCAGCAACCTAGGGTTTGCAGAGACCCAGTACTTC.

About this clonotype: Germline is not matched at one junction end, which may reflect a read error. The V call is TRBV25-1, the J call TRBJ2-5; no definite D call. Germline loops: CDR1 MGHDK, CDR2 SYGVNS. The CDR3 covers 16 residues. The CDR3: CASSALPTAAKEAQYF. The DNA for the CDR3 is TGTGCCAGCAGTGCGCTGCCCACGGCAGCTAAAGAGGCCCAGTACTTC.

The chain recombines TRBV24-1 with TRBJ2-7; 8 nucleotides agree with TRBD1. Per germline, CDR1 KGHDR and CDR2 SFDVKD. This CDR3 spans 14 amino acids. Trimming removed 4 bases from V and 2 bases from J; junction bases left unmatched: 3. This chain's CDR3 is CATSEGTGTYEQYF. Here the CDR3 DNA reads TGTGCCACCAGTGAGGGGACAGGCACCTACGAGCAGTACTTC.

This clonotype showed up many times. The junction departs from the called germline gene at one end, perhaps through a read error. The chain carries TRBV10-1 and TRBJ1-2, with D hard to call. The germline gives CDR1 WNHNN, CDR2 SYGVQD (reference sequence). The CDR3 is 13 residues long. The CDR3 DNA sequence: TGCGCCAGCAGTAAGTCGATTAGCCATGGCTACACCTTC. Amino acids: CASSKSISHGYTF.

The chain uses TRBV15 and TRBJ2-7; 7 bases are a match to TRBD2. Germline-derived CDR1 and CDR2 are LNHNV and YYDKDF (reference sequence). Germline trimming cut 5 bases from V and 1 base from J; bases unmatched to any gene: 5. This CDR3 comprises 14 residues. The CDR3 sequence: CATSRRAGSYEQYF. CDR3 DNA sequence: TGTGCCACCAGCCGAAGAGCGGGATCCTACGAGCAGTACTTC.

The CDR3 loop is CSARDVTGGMTQYF. The CDR3 DNA reads as TGCAGTGCTAGAGATGTGACAGGTGGCATGACCCAGTACTTC. The gene calls are TRBV20-1 and TRBJ2-5; a possible D gene is TRBD1 (6 bases). V lost 0 bases and J 7 bases, leaving 15 bases between the germline ends. The CDR3 has 14 residues. Germline V lookup: CDR1 DFQATT, CDR2 SNEGSKA (reference sequence).

The V and J genes are TRBV12-3 or TRBV12-4 and TRBJ2-5; 9 bases agree with TRBD1. The trim removed 4 bases at V and 0 bases at J, leaving 9 bases unmatched. This CDR3 is 17 amino acids long. CDR3 coding DNA: TGTGCCAGCAGTTCGGGACAGGGACAGATAGACCAAGAGACCCAGTACTTC. Its translation: CASSSGQGQIDQETQYF.